Below, 26 T cell receptor beta chains from the same sample are listed, as sequenced in a study of CD8+ T cells in alopecia areata. Treatment reported: oral pan-JAK inhibitor, 5-10 mg twice daily. Sequencing templates came from extracted RNA that was reverse transcribed into cDNA. Only in-frame clones appear in the TCRdb table, and some are missing; sequencing was by immunoSEQ multiplex PCR. The sample contains approximately 200,000 clones, over 45% of which appear only once. This sample comprised CD4+ T cells sorted from blood, obtained at week 24, from a patient treated with tofacitinib. These TCRs come from a human donor with alopecia areata.

V gene TRBV10-3 combines with J gene TRBJ2-5, with 10 bases lining up with TRBD2. The germline gives CDR1 ENHRY, CDR2 SYGVKD. The length of the CDR3 is 18 residues. The J segment lost 5 bases and the V segment lost 7 bases, leaving 19 bases of the junction unmatched. The CDR3 is CAITDLTSGIGVGETQYF. The CDR3 DNA reads TGTGCCATCACCGACCTTACTAGCGGGATAGGGGTGGGGGAGACCCAGTACTTC.

This clone was observed a few times. At the DNA level, this CDR3 is encoded by other sequences in the same sample as well. The chain carries TRBV7-9 and TRBJ1-1; D is possibly TRBD1 (5 bases). Germline V gene lookup returns CDR1 SEHNR and CDR2 FQNEAQ (reference sequence). V was trimmed by 2 bases and J by 5 bases, leaving 12 bases between them. The length of the CDR3 is 14 residues. The CDR3 DNA sequence: TGTGCCAGCAGCTTACAGGGAGGAGATACTGAAGCTTTCTTT. Protein product: CASSLQGGDTEAFF.

Worth noting for this clone: Mismatch with germline at one junction end may stem from a read error. Within the sample, other DNA sequences also encode this same CDR3. The V gene is TRBV2, the J gene TRBJ1-4; 10 nucleotides line up with TRBD1. The CDR3 is 17 amino acids. The germline CDR1 and CDR2 sequences are SNHLY and FYNNEI. The CDR3, as DNA: TGTGCCAGCAGTGAATTGGGACAGGGGACAACCAATGAAAAACTGTTTTTT. Protein sequence: CASSELGQGTTNEKLFF.

The genes are TRBV7-3 and TRBJ2-7, with D perhaps matching TRBD1 (5 bases). V lost 4 bases to trimming and J lost 3 bases, with 10 bases between them. The CDR3 consists of 13 residues. Germline CDR1 SGHTA, CDR2 FQGTGA. The CDR3 region is CASSSVDSYEQYF. CDR3 nucleotides: TGTGCCAGCAGCTCAGTCGACAGCTACGAGCAGTACTTC. The full variable domain, with the rest looked up from reference TRBV7-3 and TRBJ2-7, is GAGVSQTPSNKVTEKGKYVELRCDPISGHTALYWYRQSLGQGPEFLIYFQGTGAADDSGLPNDRFFAVRPEGSVSTLKIQRTERGDSAVYLCASSSVDSYEQYFGPGTRLTVT.

This chain uses TRBV29-1 with TRBJ1-2; maybe TRBD1 (6 bases). V was clipped by 4 bases and J by 14 bases, with 23 bases between them. CDR1 and CDR2 (germline): SQVTM, ANQGSEA. This CDR3 has 13 amino acids. The CDR3 DNA follows: TGCAGCGTTGCAGGCCGAGGGAGACAGGAGCTAACCTTC. Translation: CSVAGRGRQELTF.

V is TRBV5-1 and J is TRBJ2-2; TRBD1 aligns across 8 bases. The ends lost 4 bases at V and 8 bases at J; junction bases unmatched: 22. The CDR3 has 19 residues. CDR1 is SGHRS, CDR2 YFSETQ, per germline. DNA for the CDR3: TGCGCCAGCAGCCCTATAACGGCCGGACAGGGTAGGAGGTCGGGGGAGCTGTTTTTT. Its translation is CASSPITAGQGRRSGELFF.

The rearrangement links TRBV14 to TRBJ2-3; TRBD1 aligns across 7 bases. This CDR3 contains 15 residues. The germline gives CDR1 SGHDN, CDR2 FVKESK. The V segment lost 4 bases and the J segment 3 bases; nucleotides outside the gene matches: 7. CDR3 loop: CASSRAQGWTDTQYF. For the CDR3, the DNA is TGTGCCAGCAGCCGGGCACAGGGGTGGACAGATACGCAGTATTTT.

The table lists this clone with a count of one. This sequence joins TRBV27 and TRBJ1-4; tentatively, D is TRBD1 (6 bases). Looked up from germline, CDR1 is MNHEY and CDR2 is SMNVEV (reference sequence). This CDR3 region has 15 residues. V was shortened by 4 bases and J by 7 bases, with 16 bases between the two germline ends. The CDR3 loop reads CASSSHREAGEKLFF. CDR3 nucleotide sequence: TGTGCCAGCAGTTCCCACAGGGAAGCGGGTGAAAAACTGTTTTTT.

The chain recombines TRBV28 with TRBJ2-6, with D unclear. The CDR3 sequence is 12 residues long. Trimming pared 8 bases from V and 0 bases from J, leaving 2 bases between. Germline-derived CDR1 and CDR2 are MDHEN and SYDVKM. CDR3 coding DNA: TGTGCCAGCTTCTCTGGGGCCAACGTCCTGACTTTC. Encoded protein: CASFSGANVLTF.

Only a few counts were recorded for this clone. This CDR3 is also generated by other DNA sequences in the sample. The J gene is TRBJ1-2, the V gene TRBV29-1; D uncertain. Germline V gives CDR1 SQVTM, CDR2 ANQGSEA. V was trimmed by 0 bases and J by 4 bases, leaving 3 bases between them. The CDR3 totals 11 residues. The CDR3 DNA reads as TGCAGCGTTGAAGAAGGCTATGGCTACACCTTC. The encoded protein is CSVEEGYGYTF.

With respect to this clone: The sample contains more than one DNA sequence encoding this CDR3. The chain recombines TRBV7-3 with TRBJ2-7, with 8 bases aligning to TRBD1. The CDR3 consists of 12 residues. CDR1 is SGHTA and CDR2 is FQGTGA in the germline V gene. V trimming: 5 bases; J trimming: 6 bases; junction bases outside the gene matches: 3. CDR3 sequence (DNA): TGTGCCAGCAGCCCCGGACAGGGCGAGCAGTACTTC. Amino acid sequence: CASSPGQGEQYF.

The V gene is TRBV7-9, the J gene TRBJ2-3; D is possibly TRBD2 (5 bases). The V end lost 5 bases, the J end lost 0 bases, and 9 bases lay between the germline ends. The CDR3 totals 14 residues. CDR1 SEHNR and CDR2 FQNEAQ come from the germline V gene (reference sequence). CDR3 bases: TGTGCCAGCAGCGGGAGTGGGAGCACAGATACGCAGTATTTT. Its translation is CASSGSGSTDTQYF.

The chain is built from TRBV28 and TRBJ1-3; perhaps TRBD1 as D (5 bases). CDR1 and CDR2 (germline): MDHEN, SYDVKM. V dropped 6 bases and J dropped 6 bases, with 9 bases sitting between them. The CDR3 is made up of 12 amino acids. CDR3 sequence: CASSRVENTIYF. CDR3 sequence (DNA): TGTGCCAGCAGCAGGGTTGAAAACACCATATATTTT.

This clone turned up a few times. The chain recombines TRBV4-1 with TRBJ2-5; a weak D match, TRBD1 (5 bases). The CDR3 extends over 15 amino acids. Trimming took 6 bases from V and 4 from J, leaving 18 bases between them. Germline V CDR1 and CDR2: MGHRA, YSYEKL. The CDR3 here is CASRRSGIRGETQYF. The CDR3 DNA is TGCGCCAGCAGACGGAGTGGGATAAGGGGAGAGACCCAGTACTTC.

The chain employs TRBV28 and TRBJ2-5; D is unclear. V shed 5 bases and J shed 7 bases, with 14 bases lying between them. Per germline, CDR1 MDHEN and CDR2 SYDVKM. This CDR3 has 13 residues. The CDR3 loop is CASSPYSTRTQYF. CDR3 DNA sequence: TGTGCCAGCAGTCCGTACAGCACCAGGACCCAGTACTTC.

This chain connects TRBV5-1 to TRBJ1-1; D is unresolved. The V end lost 0 bases, the J end lost 3 bases, and 6 bases lay between the germline ends. Per germline, CDR1 SGHRS and CDR2 YFSETQ. CDR3 size: 13 residues. The CDR3 DNA reads as TGCGCCAGCAGCTTGGTCGGGGACACTGAAGCTTTCTTT. This codes for CASSLVGDTEAFF.

This clone was found a few times. J is TRBJ2-3 and V is TRBV5-4, with D unclear. Germline loops: CDR1 SGHNT, CDR2 YYREEE (reference sequence). The CDR3 extends over 12 amino acids. Trimming removed 4 bases at V and 4 bases at J, with 7 bases between. CDR3 protein: CASSLSSDTQYF. For the CDR3, the DNA is TGTGCCAGCAGCCTAAGTTCAGATACGCAGTATTTT.

The chain employs TRBV5-1 and TRBJ2-7, with a weak D call TRBD1 (7 bases). Germline CDR1 is SGHRS and CDR2 is YFSETQ. Trimming left V 4 bases short and J 4 bases short, with 21 bases between. The CDR3 runs to 16 residues. The CDR3 here is CASSLGGTANVYEQYF. The CDR3 region has the DNA TGCGCCAGCAGCCTGGGCGGGACAGCGAATGTATACGAGCAGTACTTC.

The CDR3 protein is CASGRRNEQFF. CDR3 bases: TGTGCCAGTGGGCGGAGGAATGAGCAGTTCTTC. This chain connects TRBV19 to TRBJ2-1; D may be TRBD2 (5 bases). The length of the CDR3 is 11 residues. CDR1 LNHDA and CDR2 SQIVND come from the germline V gene (reference sequence). Between the trimmed V and J ends, which lost 8 bases and 7 bases, there was a span of 9 bases.

The V call is TRBV9, the J call TRBJ2-5; TRBD2 is a possible D gene (6 bases). The V gene's germline CDR1 is SGDLS and CDR2 YYNGEE. V was cut by 3 bases and J by 4 bases, with 13 bases left in between. This CDR3 is 14 amino acids long. CDR3 region: CASSAAGHGETQYF. DNA for the CDR3: TGTGCCAGCAGCGCGGCGGGGCACGGAGAGACCCAGTACTTC. The full variable domain, its missing parts supplied by reference TRBV9 and TRBJ2-5, is DSGVTQTPKHLITATGQRVTLRCSPRSGDLSVYWYQQSLDQGLQFLIQYYNGEERAKGNILERFSAQQFPDLHSELNLSSLELGDSALYFCASSAAGHGETQYFGPGTRLLVL.

This clone was observed a few times. The chain joins TRBV5-1 to TRBJ2-2, with 9 bases that match TRBD1. J was trimmed by 3 bases and V by 0 bases; bases with no gene match: 0. CDR3 length equals 15 residues. The germline gives CDR1 SGHRS, CDR2 YFSETQ. CDR3 in amino acids: CASSLGDRDTGELFF. The CDR3 DNA reads as TGCGCCAGCAGCTTGGGGGACAGGGACACCGGGGAGCTGTTTTTT.

The rearrangement joins TRBV5-6 to TRBJ2-1, with D possibly being TRBD2 (5 bases). This CDR3 has 14 residues. Looked up from germline, CDR1 is SGHDT and CDR2 is YYEEEE. Trimming removed 1 base at V and 7 bases at J, with 12 bases between. The CDR3 here is CASSLRMGSNEQFF. The CDR3 bases are TGTGCCAGCAGCTTGAGGATGGGGAGTAATGAGCAGTTCTTC.

The rearrangement links TRBV19 to TRBJ1-5; D ambiguous. The CDR3 consists of 16 residues. Per germline, CDR1 LNHDA and CDR2 SQIVND (reference sequence). Trimming took off 3 bases at V and 1 base at J, with 13 bases between the two ends. CDR3 residues: CASSIGGGGSNQPQHF. CDR3 sequence (DNA): TGTGCCAGTAGTATCGGCGGCGGTGGGAGCAATCAGCCCCAGCATTTT.

The V call is TRBV6-5, the J call TRBJ1-4, with TRBD1 matching 7 bases. V shed 5 bases and J 3 bases; nucleotides not matched to a gene: 0. Germline CDR1 is MNHEY and CDR2 is SVGAGI. The CDR3 sequence is 13 residues long. The CDR3 bases are TGTGCCAGCAGTGGACAGGCTAATGAAAAACTGTTTTTT. Protein sequence: CASSGQANEKLFF.

V and J are TRBV19 and TRBJ2-3; 8 nucleotides align to TRBD1. V gave up 6 bases and J gave up 1 base; unmatched junction bases: 9. The CDR3 covers 16 residues. The germline gives CDR1 LNHDA, CDR2 SQIVND (reference sequence). CDR3 sequence reads: CASRPRTGTGTDTQYF. CDR3 nucleotides: TGTGCCAGTAGACCGAGGACAGGGACGGGCACAGATACGCAGTATTTT.

The chain is built from TRBV29-1 and TRBJ1-2; unclear D gene. V lost 4 bases, J lost 6 bases, and 9 bases lay in between. CDR3 length equals 11 residues. Germline values: CDR1 SQVTM, CDR2 ANQGSEA. The chain's CDR3 is CSVVVVDGYTF. CDR3 DNA: TGCAGCGTTGTTGTAGTAGATGGCTACACCTTC.